This record concerns one T cell receptor (beta chain) sequence. The source of the sample is a study of blood T cell repertoires in COVID-19. Study background: Samples representing acute and convalescent COVID-19 were sourced from the United States, Italy and Spain.

This CDR3 is built from 18 residues. Method: immunoSEQ multiplex PCR; TCRdb's copy keeps in-frame clones and lacks some. The table includes 300,000 to 450,000 clones, about 87% detected once. Across about two dozen US areas, participants ranged in age from about 18 to 89 years. Clinical histories supplied by participants themselves formed the basis of cohort assignment. The clonotype was recovered from a man aged 25-45 years who had recovered from COVID-19. The J gene is TRBJ2-6, the V gene TRBV21-1; the D call TRBD2 from the table was never checked on the DNA. TRBV21-1 corresponds to a pseudogene. The sequencing sample was made of PBMCs or T cells enriched from blood (not recorded which). The CDR3 is CASSKNRAGASGANVLTF. CDR3 nucleotide sequence: TGTGCCAGCAGCAAGAACAGGGCGGGGGCCTCTGGGGCCAACGTCCTGACTTTC.